The sequence of this TCR beta chain was determined in a study of T cells in localized non-small cell lung cancer. Germline V gene lookup returns CDR1 SGHRS and CDR2 YFSETQ. V lost 5 bases, J lost 0 bases, and 2 bases stayed unmatched. CDR3 length: 14 amino acids. Study observations and caveats: Appearance in adjacent lung was seen for a median around 58 of the top 100 tumor clones.

Concerning this clone itself: Its antigen is currently unknown.

Assay used: immunoSEQ multiplex PCR; TCRdb lists only in-frame clones, some missing. The sample has 30,000 to 45,000 clones, approximately 92% seen once. Sequencing was performed on peripheral blood, taken before any cancer treatment. The origin of this receptor is an older female donor with stage I lung adenocarcinoma. V usage is TRBV5-1 and J usage is TRBJ2-4, with TRBD1 matching over 7 bases. CDR3 in amino acids: CASRGTEAKNIQYF. The CDR3 DNA follows: TGCGCCAGCAGAGGGACAGAAGCCAAAAACATTCAGTACTTC.